This is a list of T cell receptor beta chains from one sample in a study of T cells in Graves' hyperthyroidism and ophthalmopathy. TCRdb re-derived calls from the multiplex PCR reads in MiXCR, one entry per CDR3 protein. The data contain about 560,000 distinct CDR3 sequences, approximately 16% of them seen just once; the ten biggest clones take up more than 15%. Material for sequencing was blood. The origin of the receptors is a woman aged 18-30 years with Graves' hyperthyroidism. Both conserved end residues are part of each CDR3. D genes are given only for firm matches. Clone sizes are given selectively: once, few, many, or a class where the clone is expanded.

v_gene	j_gene	abundance	d_gene	CDR3aa	CDR3nt
TRBV11-2	TRBJ2-7	many	TRBD1	CASSLNPQGSYEQYF	TGTGCCAGCAGCCTGAATCCACAGGGGTCCTACGAGCAGTACTTC
TRBV7-3	TRBJ2-2	once	-	CASSSDNTGELFF	TGTGCCAGCAGCTCCGACAACACCGGGGAGCTGTTTTTT
TRBV18	TRBJ2-1	many	-	CASSRGEQFF	TGTGCCAGCTCACGGGGTGAGCAGTTCTTC
TRBV12-3/TRBV12-4	TRBJ2-1	many	TRBD1	CASSVGQGGNEQFF	TGTGCCAGCAGTGTCGGACAGGGAGGCAATGAGCAGTTCTTC
TRBV20-1	TRBJ2-5	many	TRBD2	CSARGPGLAETQYF	TGCAGTGCTAGAGGGCCGGGACTAGCGGAGACCCAGTACTTC
TRBV2	TRBJ1-2	-	TRBD1	CASSGWAGGRIDGYTF	TGTGCCAGCAGTGGTTGGGCAGGGGGGCGTATTGATGGCTACACCTTC
TRBV4-1	TRBJ2-7	-	-	CASSQDRVRTEQYF	TGCGCCAGCAGCCAAGATAGGGTCCGTACGGAGCAGTACTTC
TRBV3-1	TRBJ2-7	many	-	CASSQGLGIREQYF	TGTGCCAGCAGCCAAGGTTTAGGGATTCGCGAGCAGTACTTC
TRBV30	TRBJ1-5	many	-	CAWSDPGRSPQHF	TGTGCCTGGAGTGACCCCGGCCGATCGCCCCAGCATTTT
TRBV11-1	TRBJ1-6	many	-	CASKTGTSYNSPLHF	TGTGCCAGCAAAACCGGGACTTCGTATAATTCACCCCTCCACTTT
TRBV2	TRBJ1-2	many	-	CASSVGTTYGYTF	TGTGCCAGCAGTGTCGGGACCACCTATGGCTACACCTTC
TRBV12-3/TRBV12-4	TRBJ2-7	-	-	CASSPGAGARGEQYF	TGTGCCAGCAGTCCAGGGGCGGGAGCGAGGGGCGAGCAGTACTTC
TRBV2	TRBJ1-1	few	-	CASSETEAFF	TGTGCCAGCAGTGAGACTGAAGCTTTCTTT